Each of the 4 T cell receptor beta chains below was sequenced from the same sample in a study of cytotoxic CD8 clonotypes in ibrutinib-treated CLL. Profiled with immunoSEQ multiplex PCR; TCRdb holds only in-frame clones, not every one. This table holds 40,000 or so clones, roughly 69% found once. This specimen was PBMCs, taken after 12 months of ibrutinib treatment. The receptors were gathered from a human donor with chronic lymphocytic leukemia.

The gene calls are TRBV19 and TRBJ2-4; 7 bases are shared with TRBD2. J gave up 2 bases and V 2 bases, and 9 bases lay outside the gene matches. The CDR3 is made up of 17 amino acids. Germline lookup yields CDR1 LNHDA and CDR2 SQIVND (reference sequence). CDR3 loop: CASSISPPGGSKNIQYF. The CDR3 nucleotides are TGTGCCAGTAGTATAAGCCCCCCCGGGGGGTCCAAAAACATTCAGTACTTC.

The chain joins TRBV21-1 to TRBJ2-1; the table's TRBD2 call for D was not verified on the DNA. TRBV21-1 is an annotated pseudogene. The length of the CDR3 is 17 residues. The CDR3 is CASSNSCPEVPYNEQFF. In DNA form, the CDR3 reads TGTGCCAGCAGCAACAGCTGCCCGGAGGTCCCATACAATGAGCAGTTCTTC.

V usage is TRBV7-6 and J usage is TRBJ2-7, with 9 positions matching TRBD1. The CDR3 is made up of 15 amino acids. Germline values: CDR1 SGHVS, CDR2 FNYEAQ. J was trimmed by 1 base and V by 5 bases; bases with no gene match: 6. The CDR3 DNA reads TGTGCCAGCAGCGCGAGACAGGGGGGTTCCTACGAGCAGTACTTC. Translation gives CASSARQGGSYEQYF.

This chain uses TRBV4-3 with TRBJ2-3; D might be TRBD2 (6 bases). The V end was cut by 1 base, the J end by 0 bases, with 11 bases between. Germline V gives CDR1 LGHNA, CDR2 YSLEER. This CDR3 region has 16 residues. DNA for the CDR3: TGCGCCAGCAGCCAAGGAGGCGGGATAAGCACAGATACGCAGTATTTT. Residues: CASSQGGGISTDTQYF.